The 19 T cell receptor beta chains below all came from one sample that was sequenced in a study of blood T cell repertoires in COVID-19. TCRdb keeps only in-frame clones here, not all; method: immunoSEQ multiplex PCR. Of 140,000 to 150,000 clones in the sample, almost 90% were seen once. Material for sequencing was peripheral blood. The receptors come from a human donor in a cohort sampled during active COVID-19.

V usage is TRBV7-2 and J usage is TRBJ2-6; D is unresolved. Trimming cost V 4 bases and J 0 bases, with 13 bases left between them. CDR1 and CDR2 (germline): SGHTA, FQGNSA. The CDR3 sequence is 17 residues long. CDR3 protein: CASSSIHTPSGANVLTF. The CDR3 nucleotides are TGTGCCAGCAGCTCCATACATACCCCCTCTGGGGCCAACGTCCTGACTTTC.

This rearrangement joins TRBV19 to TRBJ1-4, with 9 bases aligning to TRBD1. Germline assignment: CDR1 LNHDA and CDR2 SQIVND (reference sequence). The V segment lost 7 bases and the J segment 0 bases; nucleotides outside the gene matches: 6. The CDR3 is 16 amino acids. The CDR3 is CASTGQGFATNEKLFF. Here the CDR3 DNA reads TGTGCCAGTACCGGACAGGGGTTTGCAACTAATGAAAAACTGTTTTTT. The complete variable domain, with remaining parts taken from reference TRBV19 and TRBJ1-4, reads DGGITQSPKYLFRKEGQNVTLSCEQNLNHDAMYWYRQDPGQGLRLIYYSQIVNDFQKGDIAEGYSVSREKKESFPLTVTSAQKNPTAFYLCASTGQGFATNEKLFFGSGTQLSVL.

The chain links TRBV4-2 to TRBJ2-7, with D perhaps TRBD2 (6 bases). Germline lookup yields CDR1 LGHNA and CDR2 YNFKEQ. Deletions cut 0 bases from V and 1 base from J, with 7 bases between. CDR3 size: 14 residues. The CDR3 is CASSQDGGSYEQYF. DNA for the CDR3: TGTGCCAGCAGCCAAGATGGGGGGTCCTACGAGCAGTACTTC.

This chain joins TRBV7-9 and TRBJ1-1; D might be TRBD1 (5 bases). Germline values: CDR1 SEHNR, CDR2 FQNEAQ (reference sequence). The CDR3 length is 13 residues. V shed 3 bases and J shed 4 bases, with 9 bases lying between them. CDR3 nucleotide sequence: TGTGCCAGCAGCTTGGGGGGTGCCACTGAAGCTTTCTTT. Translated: CASSLGGATEAFF.

CDR3 residues: CASSFFSGRASTDTQYF. Here the CDR3 DNA reads TGTGCCAGCAGCTTCTTTAGCGGGAGGGCGAGCACAGATACGCAGTATTTT. V and J are TRBV5-6 and TRBJ2-3; TRBD2 agrees at 11 bases. CDR1 is SGHDT and CDR2 is YYEEEE in the germline V gene. Unmatched junction bases numbered 5, after V lost 2 bases and J lost 0 bases. The CDR3 totals 17 residues.

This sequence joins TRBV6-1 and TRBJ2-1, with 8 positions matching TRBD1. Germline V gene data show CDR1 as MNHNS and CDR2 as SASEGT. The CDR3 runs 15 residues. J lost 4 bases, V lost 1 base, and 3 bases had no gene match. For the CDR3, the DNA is TGTGCCAGCAGTGAAGGGGGGACAGGTTACAATGAGCAGTTCTTC. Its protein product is CASSEGGTGYNEQFF.

CDR3 nucleotides: TGCGCCAGCAGTGAGGGGACTAGCTTTACTGATACGCAGTATTTT. Translated, it gives CASSEGTSFTDTQYF. The rearrangement joins TRBV10-2 to TRBJ2-3, with 9 nucleotides matching TRBD2. V shed 2 bases, J shed 6 bases, and the junction held 6 bases outside the gene matches. The CDR3 has 15 residues. Germline CDR1 WSHSY, CDR2 SAAADI.

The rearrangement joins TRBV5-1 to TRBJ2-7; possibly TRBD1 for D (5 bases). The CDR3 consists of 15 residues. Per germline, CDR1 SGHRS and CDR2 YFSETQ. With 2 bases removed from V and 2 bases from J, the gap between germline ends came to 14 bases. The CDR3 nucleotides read TGCGCCAGCAGCTTAGCCGGCCTAGGGGCCTACGAGCAGTACTTC. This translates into CASSLAGLGAYEQYF.

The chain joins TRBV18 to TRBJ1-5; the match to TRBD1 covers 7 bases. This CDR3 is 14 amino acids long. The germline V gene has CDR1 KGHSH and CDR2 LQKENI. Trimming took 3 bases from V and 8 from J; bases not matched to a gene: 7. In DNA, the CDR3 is TGTGCCAGCTCACCGACAGGGTCCCAAGAGCCCCAGCATTTT. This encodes CASSPTGSQEPQHF.

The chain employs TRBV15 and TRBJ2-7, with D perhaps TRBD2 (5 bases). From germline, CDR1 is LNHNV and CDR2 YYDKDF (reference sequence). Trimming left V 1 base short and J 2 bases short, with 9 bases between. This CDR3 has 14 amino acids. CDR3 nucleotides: TGTGCCACCAGCAGAGGACGGGATACCTACGAGCAGTACTTC. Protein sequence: CATSRGRDTYEQYF.

CDR3 coding DNA: TGTGCCAGCAGTTTAGTCCTAGCGGGAGGGCCTGGGACCGGGGAGCTGTTTTTT. Its protein product is CASSLVLAGGPGTGELFF. The chain couples TRBV27 to TRBJ2-2; TRBD2 aligns across 12 bases. CDR3 length equals 18 residues. Germline V gene sequence: CDR1 MNHEY, CDR2 SMNVEV (reference sequence). V lost 2 bases and J lost 5; bases outside the gene matches: 9.

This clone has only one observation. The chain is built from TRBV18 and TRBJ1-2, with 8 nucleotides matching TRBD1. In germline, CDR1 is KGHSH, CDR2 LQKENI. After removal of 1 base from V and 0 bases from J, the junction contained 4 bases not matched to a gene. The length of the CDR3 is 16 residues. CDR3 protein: CASSPQRTGTNYGYTF. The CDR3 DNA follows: TGTGCCAGCTCACCACAGAGGACAGGGACTAACTATGGCTACACCTTC.

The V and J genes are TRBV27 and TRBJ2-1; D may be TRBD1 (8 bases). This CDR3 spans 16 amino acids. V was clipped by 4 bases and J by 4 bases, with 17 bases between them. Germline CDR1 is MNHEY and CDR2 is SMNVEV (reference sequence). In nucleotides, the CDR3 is TGTGCCAGCAGTTCCCTACAGGGGGGGCTATACAATGAGCAGTTCTTC. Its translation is CASSSLQGGLYNEQFF.

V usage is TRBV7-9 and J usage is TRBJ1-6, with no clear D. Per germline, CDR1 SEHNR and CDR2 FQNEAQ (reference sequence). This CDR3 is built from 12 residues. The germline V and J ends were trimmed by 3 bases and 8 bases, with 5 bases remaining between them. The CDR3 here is CASSFRDSPLHF. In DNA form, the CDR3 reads TGTGCCAGCAGCTTTCGGGATTCACCCCTCCACTTT.

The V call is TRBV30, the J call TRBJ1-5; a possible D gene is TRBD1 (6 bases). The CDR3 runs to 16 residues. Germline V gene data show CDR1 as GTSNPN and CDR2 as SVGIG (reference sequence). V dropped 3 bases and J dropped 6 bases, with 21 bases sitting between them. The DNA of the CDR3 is TGTGCCTGGAGCGGACGGACAGTCCGCCTCGGTCAGCCCCAGCATTTT. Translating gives CAWSGRTVRLGQPQHF.

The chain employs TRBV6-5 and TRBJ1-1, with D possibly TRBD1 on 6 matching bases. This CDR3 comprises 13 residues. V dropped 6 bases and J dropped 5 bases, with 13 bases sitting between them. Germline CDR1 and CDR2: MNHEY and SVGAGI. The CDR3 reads CASRRTDLTEAFF. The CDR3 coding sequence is TGTGCCAGCAGAAGGACAGATTTAACTGAAGCTTTCTTT.

The CDR3 loop reads CASSLMTGKSYNEQFF. CDR3 DNA sequence: TGTGCCAGCAGCCTCATGACAGGAAAAAGCTACAATGAGCAGTTCTTC. The chain links TRBV14 to TRBJ2-1; D perhaps matches TRBD1 (6 bases). The CDR3 totals 16 residues. V lost 4 bases and J 3 bases, leaving 16 bases between the germline ends. Germline CDR1 and CDR2: SGHDN and FVKESK.

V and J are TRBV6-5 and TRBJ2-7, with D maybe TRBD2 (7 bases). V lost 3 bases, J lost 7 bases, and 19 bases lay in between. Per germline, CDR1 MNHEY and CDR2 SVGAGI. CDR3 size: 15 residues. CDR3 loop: CASSYEGGRRWEQYF. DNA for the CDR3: TGTGCCAGCAGTTATGAGGGGGGGCGGAGGTGGGAGCAGTACTTC.

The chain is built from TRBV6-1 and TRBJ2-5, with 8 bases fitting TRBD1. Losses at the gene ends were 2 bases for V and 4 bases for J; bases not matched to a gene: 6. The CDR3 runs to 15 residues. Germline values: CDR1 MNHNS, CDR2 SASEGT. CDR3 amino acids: CASSEPAGGAETQYF. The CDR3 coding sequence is TGTGCCAGCAGTGAACCGGCAGGGGGCGCAGAGACCCAGTACTTC.